These 16 T cell receptor beta chains originate from one sample sequenced in a study of blood T cells in healthy people across ages. A second roughly 6 to 11 cycle PCR used barcoded and J-beta primers. From the 5' RACE reads, TCRdb called clonotypes with MiXCR, one entry per CDR3 protein. This table holds 650,000 to 1,000,000 distinct CDR3 sequences, under 40% found once. What was sequenced was blood. The source of these receptors is a young man in good health.

This clonotype has only a few counts. This sequence joins TRBV5-6 and TRBJ2-7, with D tentatively TRBD1 (6 bases). The germline V gene encodes CDR1 SGHDT and CDR2 YYEEEE. This CDR3 spans 16 amino acids. V lost 0 bases and J lost 0, with 13 bases in between. The CDR3 loop is CASSLARTEPSYEQYF. The CDR3, as DNA: TGTGCCAGCAGCTTGGCCCGGACAGAACCCTCCTACGAGCAGTACTTC.

This clonotype was found a few times. J is TRBJ2-5 and V is TRBV4-2, with TRBD2 as a possible D gene (6 bases). CDR1 and CDR2 (germline): LGHNA, YNFKEQ. The CDR3 is 15 residues long. V dropped 2 bases and J dropped 0 bases, with 10 bases sitting between them. CDR3 residues: CASSQNGLNQETQYF. CDR3 bases: TGTGCCAGCAGCCAAAACGGACTAAACCAAGAGACCCAGTACTTC.

The table lists this clonotype with many counts. The chain is built from TRBV4-3 and TRBJ1-2; D unclear. The length of the CDR3 is 14 residues. Germline V gene lookup returns CDR1 LGHNA and CDR2 YSLEER. Trimming shortened V by 0 bases and J by 8 bases, and 13 bases separated the two germline ends. The CDR3 here is CASSQDPRTDGYTF. The CDR3 DNA is TGCGCCAGCAGCCAAGACCCCAGGACGGACGGCTACACCTTC.

This clonotype was recorded a few times. The genes are TRBV20-1 and TRBJ2-7; TRBD1 matches at 8 bases. The DNA end is more similar to TRBJ2-5, so the J call may be wrong. The length of the CDR3 is 13 residues. In germline, CDR1 is DFQATT, CDR2 SNEGSKA (reference sequence). The CDR3: CSASWTGTETQYF. The CDR3 DNA follows: TGCAGTGCTAGCTGGACAGGGACGGAGACCCAGTACTTC.

Comments on this clonotype: At one boundary the junction diverges from the germline segment, which might be a read error. CDR3 region: CASSRQGGTHNHGYTF. The CDR3 bases are TGTGCCAGCAGCAGACAGGGGGGGACCCATAACCATGGCTACACCTTC. The chain employs TRBV7-9 and TRBJ1-2, with 9 bases that match TRBD1. Germline V gene sequence: CDR1 SEHNR, CDR2 FQNEAQ (reference sequence). The CDR3 runs 16 residues.

This clonotype was detected a few times. The V and J genes are TRBV12-3 or TRBV12-4 and TRBJ1-2, with D perhaps TRBD1 (5 bases). CDR3 size: 13 residues. Trimming left V 4 bases short and J 5 bases short, with 11 bases between. The CDR3 region is CASSSRQMYGYTF. CDR3 DNA sequence: TGTGCCAGCAGTTCCAGACAGATGTATGGCTACACCTTC.

This clonotype was observed many times. The genes are TRBV2 and TRBJ2-3; tentatively, D is TRBD1 or TRBD2 (5 bases each). Germline loops: CDR1 SNHLY, CDR2 FYNNEI. The length of the CDR3 is 16 residues. V lost 4 bases and J 1 base, leaving 15 bases between the germline ends. DNA for the CDR3: TGTGCCAGCAGTGGTAACCGGGACGGTGGCACAGATACGCAGTATTTT. This codes for CASSGNRDGGTDTQYF.

The rearrangement uses TRBV6-5 and TRBJ2-1; D unclear. The CDR3 length is 15 residues. Trimming shortened V by 2 bases and J by 9 bases, and 17 bases separated the two germline ends. From germline, CDR1 is MNHEY and CDR2 SVGAGI. The CDR3 bases are TGTGCCAGCAGTTACGGGCCCCCGCGGCAGGCTGAGCAGTTCTTC. As protein: CASSYGPPRQAEQFF.

The chain uses TRBV10-2 and TRBJ2-3; a weak D match, TRBD2 (5 bases). Germline CDR1 reads WSHSY; CDR2 reads SAAADI. The CDR3 loop spans 14 amino acids. V lost 5 bases and J lost 2, with 11 bases in between. DNA of the CDR3: TGCGCCAGCAGTCGTAGGAGGTACACAGATACGCAGTATTTT. The encoded protein is CASSRRRYTDTQYF.

This clonotype was counted at least ten times. The chain recombines TRBV12-3 or TRBV12-4 with TRBJ2-7; no firm D call. V was trimmed by 3 bases and J by 0 bases, leaving 6 bases between them. CDR3 length: 13 residues. CDR3 residues: CASSFEYSYEQYF. In nucleotides, the CDR3 is TGTGCCAGCAGTTTCGAGTACTCCTACGAGCAGTACTTC.

This clonotype turned up a few times. The V gene is TRBV5-1, the J gene TRBJ2-7; D might be TRBD1 or TRBD2, each matching 5 bases. V lost 3 bases, J lost 3 bases, and 16 bases lay in between. This CDR3 is 15 amino acids long. Germline CDR1 reads SGHRS; CDR2 reads YFSETQ. This CDR3 reads CASSWGTKTVYEQYF. The CDR3 region has the DNA TGCGCCAGCAGCTGGGGGACCAAAACGGTCTACGAGCAGTACTTC.

V usage is TRBV5-6 and J usage is TRBJ1-2; 7 bases map to TRBD1. The V and J ends lost 3 bases and 6 bases, in that order; junction bases with no gene match: 8. CDR1 is SGHDT and CDR2 is YYEEEE in the germline V gene. This CDR3 contains 14 residues. The DNA of the CDR3 is TGTGCCAGCAGCTACGGGACAGAGAACCATGGCTACACCTTC. The encoded protein is CASSYGTENHGYTF.

This clonotype was recorded a few times. The chain carries TRBV6-5 and TRBJ2-3, with D unclear. Germline V gene data show CDR1 as MNHEY and CDR2 as SVGAGI. This CDR3 contains 15 residues. Trimming shortened V by 6 bases and J by 2 bases, and 15 bases separated the two germline ends. CDR3 region: CASRLTRSYTDTQYF. For the CDR3, the DNA is TGTGCCAGCAGACTCACCCGGTCTTACACAGATACGCAGTATTTT.

This clonotype was recorded a few times. V and J are TRBV6-2 or TRBV6-3 and TRBJ2-1; no definite D call. There are 13 residues in the CDR3. CDR1 MNHEY and CDR2 SVGEGT come from the germline V gene. The V gene lost 4 bases and the J gene lost 5 bases, with 9 bases spanning the gap. The CDR3 here is CASSSTPHNEQFF. CDR3 nucleotide sequence: TGTGCCAGCAGTTCGACCCCCCACAATGAGCAGTTCTTC.

CDR3 residues: CSAGTGGPYGYTF. CDR3 coding DNA: TGCAGTGCTGGGACAGGGGGCCCCTATGGCTACACCTTC. The gene calls are TRBV20-1 and TRBJ1-2; 12 positions agree with TRBD1. CDR3 length: 13 amino acids. After removal of 5 bases from V and 4 bases from J, the junction contained 2 bases not matched to a gene. The germline gives CDR1 DFQATT, CDR2 SNEGSKA (reference sequence).

In this sample, this clonotype turned up many times. The rearrangement joins TRBV7-2 to TRBJ1-5; 9 bases agree with TRBD1. Germline lookup yields CDR1 SGHTA and CDR2 FQGNSA. This CDR3 is built from 15 residues. With V trimmed by 5 bases and J by 1 base, 3 bases remained unmatched. The CDR3 loop is CASSPGTGSNQPQHF. The DNA for the CDR3 is TGTGCCAGCAGCCCGGGGACAGGGAGCAATCAGCCCCAGCATTTT.